The 11 T cell receptor beta chains reported below all come from one sample, sequenced in a study of cytomegalovirus exposure and HLA in healthy donors. The study ran its PCR with 60 Vbeta and 13 Jbeta primers. Clones were sequenced by immunoSEQ multiplex PCR, and TCRdb holds only the in-frame ones, with some missing. The data contain 310,000 or so clones, approximately 90% of them singletons. The sequencing sample was made of PBMCs. Source of these receptors: a woman younger than 30 in good health and CMV-seronegative.

The chain joins TRBV7-9 to TRBJ2-1; unclear D gene. CDR1 SEHNR and CDR2 FQNEAQ come from the germline V gene (reference sequence). The CDR3 extends over 15 amino acids. V was clipped by 2 bases and J by 0 bases, with 8 bases between them. The CDR3 nucleotides are TGTGCCAGCAGCTTATCGGCTAGCTCCTACAATGAGCAGTTCTTC. Its protein product is CASSLSASSYNEQFF. Together with reference TRBV7-9 and TRBJ2-1, the CDR3 gives the full variable domain: DTGVSQNPRHKITKRGQNVTFRCDPISEHNRLYWYRQTLGQGPEFLTYFQNEAQLEKSRLLSDRFSAERPKGSFSTLEIQRTEQGDSAMYLCASSLSASSYNEQFFGPGTRLTVL.

In this sample, this clone turned up once. The CDR3 region is CASSLISGFGNEQFF. CDR3 sequence (DNA): TGTGCCAGCAGCTTAATCTCAGGGTTCGGCAATGAGCAGTTCTTC. This chain joins TRBV7-3 and TRBJ2-1; maybe TRBD1 (5 bases). This CDR3 region has 15 residues. Trimming pared 1 base from V and 6 bases from J, leaving 13 bases between. In germline, CDR1 is SGHTA, CDR2 FQGTGA.

The V call is TRBV19, the J call TRBJ1-2; 10 bases are shared with TRBD1. CDR3 length: 15 amino acids. Trimming at V came to 6 bases and at J to 3 bases, leaving 7 bases not matched to a gene. The germline gives CDR1 LNHDA, CDR2 SQIVND (reference sequence). Here the CDR3 DNA reads TGTGCCAGTAGCGAGACAGGGGGCCTTCACTATGGCTACACCTTC. Its translation is CASSETGGLHYGYTF.

V and J are TRBV6-5 and TRBJ1-5; possible D gene TRBD1, 5 bases. Trimming removed 4 bases from V and 4 bases from J, with 14 bases in between. The CDR3 loop spans 15 amino acids. The germline CDR1 and CDR2 sequences are MNHEY and SVGAGI. The CDR3 nucleotides read TGTGCCAGCAGTTTGGGGCAGGGAGGGAATCAGCCCCAGCATTTT. Protein product: CASSLGQGGNQPQHF.

This clone was observed a handful of times. The chain carries TRBV6-5 and TRBJ1-1, with 8 bases fitting TRBD1. This CDR3 comprises 14 residues. Looked up from germline, CDR1 is MNHEY and CDR2 is SVGAGI. Losses at the gene ends were 6 bases for V and 5 bases for J; bases not matched to a gene: 8. The CDR3 here is CASSIGTGETEAFF. The DNA of the CDR3 is TGTGCCAGCAGCATCGGGACAGGAGAAACTGAAGCTTTCTTT.

This chain links TRBV19 with TRBJ1-2; maybe TRBD1 (6 bases). Germline assignment: CDR1 LNHDA and CDR2 SQIVND (reference sequence). Trimming removed 10 bases from V and 8 bases from J, with 14 bases in between. The CDR3 spans 11 residues. For the CDR3, the DNA is TGTGCCACTAAGGCAGGGGAAGGCTACACCTTC. Its translation: CATKAGEGYTF.

This sequence joins TRBV9 and TRBJ2-1, with D tentatively TRBD2 (7 bases). CDR3 size: 13 residues. V lost 6 bases, J lost 10 bases, and 17 bases lay in between. Germline V lookup: CDR1 SGDLS, CDR2 YYNGEE. DNA of the CDR3: TGTGCCAGCAACCCACGGGGGGCCGGAGAGCAGTTCTTC. It encodes CASNPRGAGEQFF.

This chain uses TRBV21-1 with TRBJ1-6; whether TRBD1, the table's D call, matches the DNA was not checked. TRBV21-1 is assigned pseudogene status. The CDR3 is 17 amino acids. The CDR3 DNA reads TGTGCCAGCAGCAAAGGAGGGACAGGGGTCTTCTATTCACCCCTCCACTTT. Its protein product is CASSKGGTGVFYSPLHF.

The J gene is TRBJ1-3, the V gene TRBV7-9, with D perhaps matching TRBD1 (5 bases). The CDR3 is 19 amino acids. The germline V and J ends were trimmed by 7 bases and 8 bases, with 33 bases remaining between them. CDR1 and CDR2 (germline): SEHNR, FQNEAQ (reference sequence). CDR3 region: CASIGGYWGLRPYLDTIYF. CDR3 DNA sequence: TGTGCCAGCATCGGGGGGTATTGGGGTCTGCGGCCCTATCTGGACACCATATATTTT.

This clone was picked up one time. V gene TRBV5-1 combines with J gene TRBJ2-2; D perhaps matches TRBD1 (5 bases). CDR3 size: 13 residues. Trimming stripped 3 bases from V and 6 bases from J, with 9 bases between. Germline V gives CDR1 SGHRS, CDR2 YFSETQ. CDR3 DNA sequence: TGCGCCAGCAGCTCCAGGGTAGCCGGGGAGCTGTTTTTT. Translation: CASSSRVAGELFF.

The chain joins TRBV7-9 to TRBJ2-5, with D possibly TRBD1 on 6 matching bases. The CDR3 contains 17 residues. Trimming took off 4 bases at V and 1 base at J, with 19 bases between the two ends. CDR1 is SEHNR and CDR2 is FQNEAQ in the germline V gene (reference sequence). The CDR3 region is CASSSPLGQGIQETQYF. The CDR3 coding sequence is TGTGCCAGCAGCTCTCCGTTGGGGCAGGGGATCCAAGAGACCCAGTACTTC. The full variable domain, with the rest looked up from reference TRBV7-9 and TRBJ2-5, is DTGVSQNPRHKITKRGQNVTFRCDPISEHNRLYWYRQTLGQGPEFLTYFQNEAQLEKSRLLSDRFSAERPKGSFSTLEIQRTEQGDSAMYLCASSSPLGQGIQETQYFGPGTRLLVL.